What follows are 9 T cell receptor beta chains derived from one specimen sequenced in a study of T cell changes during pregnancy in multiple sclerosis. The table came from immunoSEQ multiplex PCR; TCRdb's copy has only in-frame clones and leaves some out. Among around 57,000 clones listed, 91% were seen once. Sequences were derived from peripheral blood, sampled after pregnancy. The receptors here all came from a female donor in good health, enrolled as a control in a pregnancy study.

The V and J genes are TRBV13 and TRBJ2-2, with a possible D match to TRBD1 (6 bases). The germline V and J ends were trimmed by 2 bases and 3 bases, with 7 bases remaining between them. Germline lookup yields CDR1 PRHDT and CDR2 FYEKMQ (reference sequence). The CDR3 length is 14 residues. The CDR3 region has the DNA TGTGCCAGCAGCTTAAGGGGGTACACCGGGGAGCTGTTTTTT. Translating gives CASSLRGYTGELFF. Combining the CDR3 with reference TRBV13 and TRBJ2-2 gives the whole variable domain AAGVIQSPRHLIKEKRETATLKCYPIPRHDTVYWYQQGPGQDPQFLISFYEKMQSDKGSIPDRFSAQQFSDYHSELNMSSLELGDSALYFCASSLRGYTGELFFGEGSRLTVL.

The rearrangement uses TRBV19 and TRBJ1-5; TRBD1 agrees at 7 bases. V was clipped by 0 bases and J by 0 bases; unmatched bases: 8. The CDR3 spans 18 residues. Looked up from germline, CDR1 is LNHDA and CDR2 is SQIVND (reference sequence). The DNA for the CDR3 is TGTGCCAGTAGTATAGAGACAGGGTATGGCTATAGCAATCAGCCCCAGCATTTT. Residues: CASSIETGYGYSNQPQHF.

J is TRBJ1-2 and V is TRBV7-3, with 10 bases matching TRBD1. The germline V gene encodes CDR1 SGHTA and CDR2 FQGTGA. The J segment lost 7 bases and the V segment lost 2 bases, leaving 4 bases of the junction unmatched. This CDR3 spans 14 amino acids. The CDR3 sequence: CASSLQGQGFGYTF. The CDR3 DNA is TGTGCCAGCAGCTTACAGGGACAGGGGTTTGGCTACACCTTC.

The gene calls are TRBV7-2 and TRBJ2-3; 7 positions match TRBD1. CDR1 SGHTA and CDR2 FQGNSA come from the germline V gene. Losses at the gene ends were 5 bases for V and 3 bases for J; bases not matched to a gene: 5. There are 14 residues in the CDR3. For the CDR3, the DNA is TGTGCCAGCAGCCTCCAGACAGGGACAGATACGCAGTATTTT. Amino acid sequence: CASSLQTGTDTQYF.

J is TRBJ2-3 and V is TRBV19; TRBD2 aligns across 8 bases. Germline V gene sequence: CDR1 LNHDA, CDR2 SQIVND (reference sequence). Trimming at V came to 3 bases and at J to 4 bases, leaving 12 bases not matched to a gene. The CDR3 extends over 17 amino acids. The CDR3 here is CASSISSGGPEPDTQYF. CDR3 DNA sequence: TGTGCCAGTAGTATTTCGAGCGGGGGCCCAGAGCCAGATACGCAGTATTTT.

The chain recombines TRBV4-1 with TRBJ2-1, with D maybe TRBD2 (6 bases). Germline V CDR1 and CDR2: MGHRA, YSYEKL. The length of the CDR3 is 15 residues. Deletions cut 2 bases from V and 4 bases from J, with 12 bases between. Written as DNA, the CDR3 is TGCGCCAGCAGCCAATGGGGGGAGACTTACAATGAGCAGTTCTTC. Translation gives CASSQWGETYNEQFF.

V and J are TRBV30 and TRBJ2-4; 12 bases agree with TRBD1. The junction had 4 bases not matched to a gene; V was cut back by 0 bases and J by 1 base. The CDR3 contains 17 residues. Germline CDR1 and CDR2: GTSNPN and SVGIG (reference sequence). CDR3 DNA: TGTGCCTGGAGTGTAGGGGGGACAGGGGGCGCCAAAAACATTCAGTACTTC. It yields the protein CAWSVGGTGGAKNIQYF.

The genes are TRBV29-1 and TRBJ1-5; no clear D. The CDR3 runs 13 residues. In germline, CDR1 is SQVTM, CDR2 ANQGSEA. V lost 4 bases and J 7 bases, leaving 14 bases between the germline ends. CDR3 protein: CSVGTEALQPQHF. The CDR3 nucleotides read TGCAGCGTTGGGACGGAGGCTTTGCAGCCCCAGCATTTT.

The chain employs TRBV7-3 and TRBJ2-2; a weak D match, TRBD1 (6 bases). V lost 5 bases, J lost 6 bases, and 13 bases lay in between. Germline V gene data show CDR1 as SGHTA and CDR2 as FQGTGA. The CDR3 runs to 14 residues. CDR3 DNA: TGTGCCAGCAGCGCACAGGGCAGTGCCGGGGAGCTGTTTTTT. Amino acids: CASSAQGSAGELFF.